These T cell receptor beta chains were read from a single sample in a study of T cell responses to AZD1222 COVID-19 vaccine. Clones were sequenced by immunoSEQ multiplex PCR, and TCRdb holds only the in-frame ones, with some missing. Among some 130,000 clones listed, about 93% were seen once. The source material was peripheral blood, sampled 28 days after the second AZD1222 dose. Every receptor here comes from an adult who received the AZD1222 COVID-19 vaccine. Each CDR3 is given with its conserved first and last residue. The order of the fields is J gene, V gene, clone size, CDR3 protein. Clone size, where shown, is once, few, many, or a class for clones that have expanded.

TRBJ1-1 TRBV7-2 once CASSLHRDNTEAFF
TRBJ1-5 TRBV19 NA CASSSGTGGVDQPQHF
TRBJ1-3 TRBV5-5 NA CASSLDFGNTIYF
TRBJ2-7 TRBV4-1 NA CASSQDSETGTYEQYF
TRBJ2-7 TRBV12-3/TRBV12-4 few CASSLGVYYEQYF
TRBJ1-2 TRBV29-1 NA CSVGRPGYGYTF
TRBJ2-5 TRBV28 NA CASINQGGETQYF
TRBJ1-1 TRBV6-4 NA CASSSRPPPTALNTEAFF
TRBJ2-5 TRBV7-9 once CASSLSRVEGETQYF
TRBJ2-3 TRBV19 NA CASSLTGWTVQSDTQYF
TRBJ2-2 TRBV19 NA CASRLTGHNSGELFF
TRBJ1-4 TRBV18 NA CASSPGRNEKLFF
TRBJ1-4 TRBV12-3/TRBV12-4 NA CASRTGAWEKLFF
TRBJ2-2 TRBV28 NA CASTQTASPGELFF
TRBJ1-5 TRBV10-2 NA CASSEGSNQPQHF
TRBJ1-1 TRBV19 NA CASSIGWALNWKYFLNTEAFF
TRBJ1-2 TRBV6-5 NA CASTAGNRYGYTF
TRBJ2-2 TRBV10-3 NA CAIKASNTGELFF
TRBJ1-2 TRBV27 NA CASSSDRVYGYTF
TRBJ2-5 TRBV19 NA CASSISKAQETQYF
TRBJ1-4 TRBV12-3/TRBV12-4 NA CASSVFSNEKLFF
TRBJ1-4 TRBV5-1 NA CASSPRGGNEKLFF
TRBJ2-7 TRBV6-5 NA CASDPREHYEQYF
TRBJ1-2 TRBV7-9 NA CASSFGQILYGYTF
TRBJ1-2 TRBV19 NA CASTMDRGNYGYTF
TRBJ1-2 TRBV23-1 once CASSQGEHYGYTF
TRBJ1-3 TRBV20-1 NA CSALTGWTIYF
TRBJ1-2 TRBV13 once CASSLDRLRHYGYTF
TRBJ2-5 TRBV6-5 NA CASSYSQGEQTQYF
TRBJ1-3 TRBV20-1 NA CSASQGAGNTIYF
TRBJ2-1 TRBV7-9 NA CASSSGQYNEQFF
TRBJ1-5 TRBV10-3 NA CAISDADRNQPQHF
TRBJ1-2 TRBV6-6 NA CASSLQGAGGYTF
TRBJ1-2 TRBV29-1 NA CSVRTAYGYTF
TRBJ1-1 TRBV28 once CASSQGIGAEAFF
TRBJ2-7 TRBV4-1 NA CASSQDSGYEQYF
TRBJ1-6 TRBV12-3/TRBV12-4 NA CASSLQVNSPLHF
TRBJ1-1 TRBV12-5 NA CASGTAYTEAFF
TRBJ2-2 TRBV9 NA CASSVKGWPGELFF
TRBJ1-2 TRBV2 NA CASSGDRGGEPYTF
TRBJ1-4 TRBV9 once CASSVASRGGEKLFF
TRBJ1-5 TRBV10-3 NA CAISGDPKEPQHF
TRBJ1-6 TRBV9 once CASSVVGGNSPLHF
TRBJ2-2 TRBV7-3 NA CASSVGGTGELFF
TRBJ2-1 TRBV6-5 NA CASSYQLAGGYNEQFF
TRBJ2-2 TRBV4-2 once CASSQGSGSGELFF
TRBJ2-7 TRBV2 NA CASRVDTQTYEQYF
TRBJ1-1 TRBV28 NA CASSPPDSVNTEAFF
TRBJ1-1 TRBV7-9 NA CASSLAGGLGTEAFF
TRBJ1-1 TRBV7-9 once CASSLDLWDTEAFF
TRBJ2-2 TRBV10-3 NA CAISEQGAPGELFF